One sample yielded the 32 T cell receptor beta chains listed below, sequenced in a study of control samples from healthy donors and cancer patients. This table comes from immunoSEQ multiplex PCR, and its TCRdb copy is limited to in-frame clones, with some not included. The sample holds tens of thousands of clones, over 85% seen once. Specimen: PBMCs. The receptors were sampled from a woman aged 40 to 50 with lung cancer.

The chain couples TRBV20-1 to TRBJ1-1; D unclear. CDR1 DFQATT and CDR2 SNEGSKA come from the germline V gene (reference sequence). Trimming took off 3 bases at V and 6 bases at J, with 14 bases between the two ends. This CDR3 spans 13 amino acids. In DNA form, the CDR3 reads TGCAGTGCTAGTCCGGCACCATTTTCTGAAGCTTTCTTT. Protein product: CSASPAPFSEAFF.

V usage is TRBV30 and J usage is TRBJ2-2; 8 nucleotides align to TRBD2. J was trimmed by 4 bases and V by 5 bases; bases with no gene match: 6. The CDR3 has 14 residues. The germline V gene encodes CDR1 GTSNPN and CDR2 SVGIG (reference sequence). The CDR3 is CAWAQRGLTGELFF. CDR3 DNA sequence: TGTGCCTGGGCTCAGCGGGGGCTCACCGGGGAGCTGTTTTTT.

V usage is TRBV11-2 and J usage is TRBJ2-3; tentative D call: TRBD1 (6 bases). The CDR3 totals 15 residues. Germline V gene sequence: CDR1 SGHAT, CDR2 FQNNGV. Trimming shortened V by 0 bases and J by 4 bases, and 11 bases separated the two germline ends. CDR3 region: CASSLDGGRADTQYF. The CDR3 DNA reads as TGTGCCAGCAGCTTAGATGGGGGCCGTGCAGATACGCAGTATTTT.

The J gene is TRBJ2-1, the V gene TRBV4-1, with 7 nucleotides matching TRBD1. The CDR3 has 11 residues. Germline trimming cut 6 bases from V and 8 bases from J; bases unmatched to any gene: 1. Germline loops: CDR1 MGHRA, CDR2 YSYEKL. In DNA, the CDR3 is TGCGCCAGCAGAACAGGGGATGAGCAGTTCTTC. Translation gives CASRTGDEQFF.

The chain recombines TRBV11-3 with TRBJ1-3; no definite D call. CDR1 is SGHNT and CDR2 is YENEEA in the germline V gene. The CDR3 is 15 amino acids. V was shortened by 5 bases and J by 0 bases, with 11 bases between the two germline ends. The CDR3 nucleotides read TGTGCCAGCAGCCTAAAGGCGTCCTCTGGAAACACCATATATTTT. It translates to CASSLKASSGNTIYF. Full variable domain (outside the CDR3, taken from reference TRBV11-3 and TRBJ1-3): EAGVVQSPRYKIIEKKQPVAFWCNPISGHNTLYWYLQNLGQGPELLIRYENEEAVDDSQLPKDRFSAERLKGVDSTLKIQPAELGDSAVYLCASSLKASSGNTIYFGEGSWLTVV.

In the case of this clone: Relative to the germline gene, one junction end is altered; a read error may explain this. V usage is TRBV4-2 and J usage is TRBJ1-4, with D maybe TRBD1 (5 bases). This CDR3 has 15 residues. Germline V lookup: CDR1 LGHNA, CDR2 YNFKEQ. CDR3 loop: CASGHPGATNEKLFF. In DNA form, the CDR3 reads TGTGCCAGCGGCCATCCGGGGGCAACTAATGAAAAACTGTTTTTT.

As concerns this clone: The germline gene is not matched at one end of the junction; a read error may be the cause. CDR3 residues: CASSYGGSVLDF. CDR3 bases: TGTGCCAGCAGCTACGGGGGCAGTGTCTTGGACTTC. The V call is TRBV11-2, the J call TRBJ2-4; D may be TRBD1 or TRBD2 (6 bases each). Germline V lookup: CDR1 SGHAT, CDR2 FQNNGV. CDR3 length: 12 amino acids.

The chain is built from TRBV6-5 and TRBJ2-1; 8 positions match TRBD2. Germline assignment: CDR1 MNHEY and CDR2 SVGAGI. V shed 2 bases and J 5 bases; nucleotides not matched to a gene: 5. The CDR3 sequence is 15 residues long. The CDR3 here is CASSYAGGRNNEQFF. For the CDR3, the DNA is TGTGCCAGCAGTTACGCGGGGGGCCGGAACAATGAGCAGTTCTTC.

CDR3 sequence: CASSFRGSYGYTF. The CDR3 DNA reads as TGTGCCAGCAGTTTTCGGGGGTCCTATGGCTACACCTTC. The chain recombines TRBV12-3 or TRBV12-4 with TRBJ1-2, with D maybe TRBD1 (5 bases). This CDR3 is 13 amino acids long. Trimming removed 3 bases from V and 4 bases from J, with 9 bases in between.

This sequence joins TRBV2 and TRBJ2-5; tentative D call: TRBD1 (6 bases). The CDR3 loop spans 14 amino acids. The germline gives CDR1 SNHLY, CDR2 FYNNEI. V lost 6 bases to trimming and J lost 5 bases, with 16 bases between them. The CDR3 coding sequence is TGTGCCAGCAGGGACCTAACAGGGCGGGAGACCCAGTACTTC. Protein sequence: CASRDLTGRETQYF.

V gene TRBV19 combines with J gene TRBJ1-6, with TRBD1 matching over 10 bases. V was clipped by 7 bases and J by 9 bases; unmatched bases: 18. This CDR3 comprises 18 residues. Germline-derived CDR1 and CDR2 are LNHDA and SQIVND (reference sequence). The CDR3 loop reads CASNPGQGNYWVGSPLHF. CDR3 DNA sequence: TGTGCCAGTAACCCGGGACAGGGGAATTATTGGGTTGGTTCACCCCTCCACTTT.

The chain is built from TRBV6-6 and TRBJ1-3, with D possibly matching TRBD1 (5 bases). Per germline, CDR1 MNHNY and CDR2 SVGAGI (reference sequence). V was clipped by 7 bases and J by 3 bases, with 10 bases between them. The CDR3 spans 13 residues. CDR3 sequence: CASTTDYGNTIYF. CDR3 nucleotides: TGTGCCAGCACGACAGACTATGGAAACACCATATATTTT.

CDR3 sequence (DNA): TGTGCCAGCCGGGGGCCAGGCAGCCTCTATGGCTACACCTTC. It yields the protein CASRGPGSLYGYTF. The rearrangement joins TRBV3-1 (or the pseudogene TRBV3-2) to TRBJ1-2; D perhaps matches TRBD1 (6 bases). Germline V CDR1 and CDR2: LGHDT, YNNKEL (reference sequence). V was pared by 8 bases and J by 4 bases, with 17 bases between. The CDR3 runs to 14 residues.

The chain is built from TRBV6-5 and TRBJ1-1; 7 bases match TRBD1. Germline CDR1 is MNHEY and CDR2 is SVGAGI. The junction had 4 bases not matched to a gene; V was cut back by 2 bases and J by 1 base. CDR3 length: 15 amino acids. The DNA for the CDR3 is TGTGCCAGCAGTTACGTGGGGACAGCGAACACTGAAGCTTTCTTT. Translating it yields CASSYVGTANTEAFF.

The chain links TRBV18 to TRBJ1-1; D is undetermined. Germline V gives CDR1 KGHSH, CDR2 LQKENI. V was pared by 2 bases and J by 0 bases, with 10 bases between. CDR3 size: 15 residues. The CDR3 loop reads CASSPIMQLNTEAFF. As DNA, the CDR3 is TGTGCCAGCTCACCAATTATGCAGTTGAACACTGAAGCTTTCTTT.

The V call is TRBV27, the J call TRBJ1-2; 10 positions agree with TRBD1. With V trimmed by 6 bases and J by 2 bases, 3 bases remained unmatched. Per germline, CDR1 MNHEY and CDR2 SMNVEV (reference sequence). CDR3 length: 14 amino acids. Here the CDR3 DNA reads TGTGCCAGCAGCTCGGGACAGGGGAACTATGGCTACACCTTC. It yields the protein CASSSGQGNYGYTF.

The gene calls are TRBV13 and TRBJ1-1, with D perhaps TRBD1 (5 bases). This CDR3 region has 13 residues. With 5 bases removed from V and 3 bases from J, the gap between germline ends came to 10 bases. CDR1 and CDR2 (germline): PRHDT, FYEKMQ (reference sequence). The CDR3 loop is CASSQSRDTEAFF. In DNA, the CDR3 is TGTGCCAGCAGCCAATCCAGGGACACTGAAGCTTTCTTT.

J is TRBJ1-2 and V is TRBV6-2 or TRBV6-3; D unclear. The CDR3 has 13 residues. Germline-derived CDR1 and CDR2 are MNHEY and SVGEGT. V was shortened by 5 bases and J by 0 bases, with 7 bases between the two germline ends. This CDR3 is CASSDGSNYGYTF. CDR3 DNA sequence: TGTGCCAGCAGTGACGGCTCTAACTATGGCTACACCTTC.

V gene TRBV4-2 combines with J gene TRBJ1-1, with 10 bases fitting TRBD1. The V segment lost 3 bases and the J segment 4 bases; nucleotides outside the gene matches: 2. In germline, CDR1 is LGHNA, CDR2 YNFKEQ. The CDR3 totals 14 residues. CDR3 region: CASSQGQGSTEAFF. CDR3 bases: TGTGCCAGCAGCCAGGGACAGGGGAGCACTGAAGCTTTCTTT.

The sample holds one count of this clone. The CDR3 is CASSSQLAGDSEQFF. The DNA of the CDR3 is TGTGCCAGCAGCTCCCAACTAGCGGGGGATAGTGAGCAGTTCTTC. The chain links TRBV5-4 to TRBJ2-1; 11 positions agree with TRBD2. This CDR3 contains 15 residues. V trimming: 3 bases; J trimming: 9 bases; junction bases outside the gene matches: 8. The germline CDR1 and CDR2 sequences are SGHNT and YYREEE (reference sequence).

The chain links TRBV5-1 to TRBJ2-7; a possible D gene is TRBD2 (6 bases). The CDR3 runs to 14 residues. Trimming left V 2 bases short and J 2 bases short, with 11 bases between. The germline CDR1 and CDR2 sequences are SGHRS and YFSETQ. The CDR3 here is CASSFGLTTYEQYF. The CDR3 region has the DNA TGCGCCAGCAGCTTTGGACTAACAACCTACGAGCAGTACTTC.

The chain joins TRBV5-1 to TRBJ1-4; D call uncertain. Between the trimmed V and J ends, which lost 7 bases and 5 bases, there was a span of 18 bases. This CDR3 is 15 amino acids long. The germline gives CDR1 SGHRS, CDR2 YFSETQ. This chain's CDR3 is CASAPLGGKNEKLFF. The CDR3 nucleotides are TGCGCCAGCGCCCCCCTGGGCGGCAAGAATGAAAAACTGTTTTTT.

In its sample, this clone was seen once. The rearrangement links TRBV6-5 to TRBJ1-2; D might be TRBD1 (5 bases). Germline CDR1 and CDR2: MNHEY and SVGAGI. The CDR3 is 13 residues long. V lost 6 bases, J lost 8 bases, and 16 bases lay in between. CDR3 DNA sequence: TGTGCCAGCAGCCTTGGTAGGGGCTGGGGCTACACCTTC. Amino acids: CASSLGRGWGYTF.

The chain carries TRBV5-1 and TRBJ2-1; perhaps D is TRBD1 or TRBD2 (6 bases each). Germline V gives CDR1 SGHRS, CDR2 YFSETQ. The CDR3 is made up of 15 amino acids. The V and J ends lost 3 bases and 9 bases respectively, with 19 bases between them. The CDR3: CASSSQGTAISEQFF. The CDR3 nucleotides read TGCGCCAGCAGCTCGCAGGGGACTGCAATTTCTGAGCAGTTCTTC.

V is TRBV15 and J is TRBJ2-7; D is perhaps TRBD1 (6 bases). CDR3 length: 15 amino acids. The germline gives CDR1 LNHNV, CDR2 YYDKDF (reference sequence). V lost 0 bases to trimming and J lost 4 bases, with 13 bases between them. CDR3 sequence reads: CATSREWGRGYEQYF. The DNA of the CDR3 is TGTGCCACCAGCAGAGAGTGGGGCAGGGGTTACGAGCAGTACTTC.

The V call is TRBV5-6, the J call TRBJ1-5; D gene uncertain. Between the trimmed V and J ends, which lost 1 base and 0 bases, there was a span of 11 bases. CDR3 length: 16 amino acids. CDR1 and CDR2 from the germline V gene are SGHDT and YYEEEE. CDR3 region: CASSLFQQASNQPQHF. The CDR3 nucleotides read TGTGCCAGCAGCTTGTTCCAGCAGGCTAGCAATCAGCCCCAGCATTTT.

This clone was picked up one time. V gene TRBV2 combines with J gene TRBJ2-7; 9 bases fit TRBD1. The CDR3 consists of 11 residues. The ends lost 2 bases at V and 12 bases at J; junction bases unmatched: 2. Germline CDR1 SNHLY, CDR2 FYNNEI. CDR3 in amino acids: CASSEPDRGYF. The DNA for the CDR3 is TGTGCCAGCAGTGAACCGGACAGGGGGTACTTC.

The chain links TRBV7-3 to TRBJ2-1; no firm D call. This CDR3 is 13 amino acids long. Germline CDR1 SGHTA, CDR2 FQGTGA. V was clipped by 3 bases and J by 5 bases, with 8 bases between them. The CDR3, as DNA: TGTGCCAGCAGCTTTAGCCTAGACAATGAGCAGTTCTTC. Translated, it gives CASSFSLDNEQFF.

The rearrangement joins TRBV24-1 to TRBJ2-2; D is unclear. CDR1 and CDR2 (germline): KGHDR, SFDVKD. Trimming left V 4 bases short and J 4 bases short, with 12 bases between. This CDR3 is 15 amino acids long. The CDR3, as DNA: TGTGCCACCAGTGACATACAGAAGACCACCGGGGAGCTGTTTTTT. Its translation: CATSDIQKTTGELFF.

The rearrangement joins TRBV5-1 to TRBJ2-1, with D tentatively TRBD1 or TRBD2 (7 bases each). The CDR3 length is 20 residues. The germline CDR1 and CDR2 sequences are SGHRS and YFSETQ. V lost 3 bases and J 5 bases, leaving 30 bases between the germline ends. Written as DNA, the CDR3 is TGCGCCAGCAGCTCACCGACAGGGACCGGAGCGGGGATATACGACAATGAGCAGTTCTTC. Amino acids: CASSSPTGTGAGIYDNEQFF.

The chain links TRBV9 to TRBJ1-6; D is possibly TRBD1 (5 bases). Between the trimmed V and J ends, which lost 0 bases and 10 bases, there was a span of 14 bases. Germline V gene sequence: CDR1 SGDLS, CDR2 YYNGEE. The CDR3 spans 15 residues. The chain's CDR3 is CASSVASQGGSPLHF. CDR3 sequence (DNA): TGTGCCAGCAGCGTAGCTAGTCAGGGAGGCTCACCCCTCCACTTT.

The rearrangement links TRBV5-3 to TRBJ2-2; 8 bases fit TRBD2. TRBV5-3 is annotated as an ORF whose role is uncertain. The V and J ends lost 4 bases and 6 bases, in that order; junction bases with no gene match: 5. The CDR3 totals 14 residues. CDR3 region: CARSGLAGPGELFF. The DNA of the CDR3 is TGTGCCAGAAGCGGATTAGCGGGGCCCGGGGAGCTGTTTTTT.